The rows below give T cell receptor beta chains drawn from one sample of a study of cytomegalovirus exposure and HLA in healthy donors. Only in-frame clones appear in the TCRdb table, and some are missing; sequencing was by immunoSEQ multiplex PCR. In the table there are 80,000 to 100,000 clones, about four fifths of which are singletons. The specimen was PBMCs. The receptors were gathered from a man under 40 in good health and CMV-seronegative. The CDR3 runs from the conserved cysteine through the conserved F or W. The order of the fields is clone size, J gene, V gene, D gene, CDR3 protein, CDR3 DNA. A D gene is named only where the DNA matches it firmly. Some rows mark clone size as missing; the rest say once, few, many or name a class of expanded clone.

>few|TRBJ2-6|TRBV11-2|TRBD1
CASSSRDRAPSGANVLTF
TGTGCCAGCAGCTCCCGGGACAGGGCTCCATCTGGGGCCAACGTCCTGACTTTC
>.|TRBJ1-1|TRBV18|TRBD1
CASSQLPTGKGTEAFF
TGTGCCAGCTCACAACTACCGACAGGGAAAGGCACTGAAGCTTTCTTT
>.|TRBJ1-1|TRBV28|.
CASIGRGSTEAFF
TGTGCCAGCATTGGGAGAGGTTCCACTGAAGCTTTCTTT
>.|TRBJ1-3|TRBV23-1|.
CASSLGSGNGNTIYF
TGCGCCAGCAGTCTAGGGTCAGGGAACGGAAACACCATATATTTT
>.|TRBJ2-7|TRBV7-6|TRBD1
CASSLAGQGREQYF
TGTGCCAGCAGCTTAGCGGGACAGGGCCGAGAGCAGTACTTC
>.|TRBJ1-4|TRBV30|.
CAWSGQSSTNEKLFF
TGTGCCTGGAGTGGGCAGTCATCAACTAATGAAAAACTGTTTTTT
>once|TRBJ2-3|TRBV6-5|TRBD2
CASSYKSSGGYTQYF
TGTGCCAGCAGTTACAAGAGTAGCGGGGGATATACGCAGTATTTT
>.|TRBJ2-2|TRBV14|.
CASSRGLRDTGELFF
TGTGCCAGCAGCCGGGGGCTTCGGGACACCGGGGAGCTGTTTTTT
>.|TRBJ2-2|TRBV11-1|TRBD2
CASSAKGLAGVTGELFF
TGTGCCAGCAGCGCCAAGGGACTAGCGGGAGTCACCGGGGAGCTGTTTTTT
>.|TRBJ1-1|TRBV5-1|.
CASSLAGNWRGDTEAFF
TGCGCCAGCAGCTTGGCCGGTAACTGGAGGGGCGACACTGAAGCTTTCTTT
>.|TRBJ1-4|TRBV6-5|TRBD1
CASSPRDRGEKLFF
TGTGCCAGCAGCCCCCGGGACAGGGGTGAAAAACTGTTTTTT
>.|TRBJ2-3|TRBV21-1|.
CASSKTDGTGTTDTQYF
TGTGCCAGCAGCAAAACTGATGGGACTGGTACCACAGATACGCAGTATTTT
>.|TRBJ2-7|TRBV28|.
CASSLSWLPPLDF
TGTGCCAGCAGTTTATCATGGCTACCCCCGCTAGACTTC
>.|TRBJ2-2|TRBV7-7|TRBD1
CASSRGTGDTGELFF
TGTGCCAGCAGTCGCGGGACAGGGGACACCGGGGAGCTGTTTTTT
>.|TRBJ2-7|TRBV7-9|TRBD2
CASTSGAAFWHEQYF
TGTGCCAGCACTAGCGGGGCCGCCTTTTGGCACGAGCAGTACTTC
>.|TRBJ1-5|TRBV6-5|.
CASSSTGLSNQPQHF
TGTGCCAGCAGTAGTACAGGGTTGAGCAATCAGCCCCAGCATTTT
>.|TRBJ2-7|TRBV5-1|TRBD1
CASTQGQGREQYF
TGCGCCAGCACCCAGGGACAGGGGCGCGAGCAGTACTTC
>.|TRBJ2-2|TRBV2|TRBD2
CASRATSGGTGELFF
TGTGCCAGCAGAGCCACTAGCGGGGGCACCGGGGAGCTGTTTTTT
>few|TRBJ2-5|TRBV5-1|.
CASSNPSRGAETQYF
TGCGCCAGCAGTAACCCTTCCCGGGGGGCAGAGACCCAGTACTTC
>.|TRBJ2-7|TRBV5-6|TRBD1
CASSSGTGRYEQYF
TGTGCCAGCAGCTCCGGGACAGGAAGGTACGAGCAGTACTTC
>few|TRBJ2-1|TRBV7-8|.
CASERNNEQFF
TGTGCCAGCGAGAGAAACAATGAGCAGTTCTTC
>.|TRBJ1-1|TRBV5-1|.
CASSVWEGVDTEAFF
TGCGCCAGCAGCGTTTGGGAGGGGGTCGACACTGAAGCTTTCTTT
>.|TRBJ1-1|TRBV9|TRBD1
CASSHPGQGPNTEAFF
TGCGCCAGCAGCCATCCGGGACAGGGACCAAACACTGAAGCTTTCTTT
>.|TRBJ2-1|TRBV9|TRBD2
CASSVVREGSNEQFF
TGTGCCAGCAGCGTAGTCCGGGAGGGCTCCAATGAGCAGTTCTTC
>.|TRBJ1-2|TRBV2|.
CASSDPSGFYGYTF
TGTGCCAGCAGTGATCCGTCGGGGTTCTATGGTTACACCTTC
>few|TRBJ1-5|TRBV29-1|TRBD1
CSVGTGNQPQHF
TGCAGCGTCGGGACAGGGAATCAGCCCCAGCATTTT
>once|TRBJ2-6|TRBV5-1|.
CASSLAGKMHGANVLTF
TGCGCCAGCAGCCTGGCCGGGAAGATGCATGGGGCCAACGTCCTGACTTTC
>once|TRBJ1-6|TRBV9|TRBD1
CASSVTGAGNNSPLHF
TGTGCCAGCAGCGTAACAGGGGCTGGGAATAATTCACCCCTCCACTTT
>few|TRBJ2-7|TRBV9|TRBD2
CASSLRLAGPYEQYF
TGTGCCAGCAGCCTAAGACTAGCGGGGCCCTACGAGCAGTACTTC
>.|TRBJ2-5|TRBV30|TRBD1
CAWSRQGGYRTQYF
TGTGCCTGGAGCCGACAGGGGGGTTACAGGACCCAGTACTTC
>.|TRBJ1-5|TRBV21-1|.
CASSHRGISGQPQHF
TGTGCCAGCAGTCACAGGGGAATTTCCGGGCAGCCCCAGCATTTT
>once|TRBJ1-2|TRBV9|TRBD1
CASSASGTGHNYGYTF
TGTGCCAGCTCTGCTTCTGGGACAGGGCATAACTATGGCTACACCTTC
>.|TRBJ2-7|TRBV2|TRBD1
CASRLNRGVMYEQYF
TGTGCCAGCAGACTGAACAGGGGCGTTATGTACGAGCAGTACTTC
>.|TRBJ1-1|TRBV11-2|TRBD1
CASSLGATGRTEAFF
TGTGCCAGCAGCTTAGGGGCGACAGGGCGGACTGAAGCTTTCTTT
>.|TRBJ1-2|TRBV30|.
CAWSSRVYTF
TGTGCCTGGAGTTCCCGGGTTTACACCTTC